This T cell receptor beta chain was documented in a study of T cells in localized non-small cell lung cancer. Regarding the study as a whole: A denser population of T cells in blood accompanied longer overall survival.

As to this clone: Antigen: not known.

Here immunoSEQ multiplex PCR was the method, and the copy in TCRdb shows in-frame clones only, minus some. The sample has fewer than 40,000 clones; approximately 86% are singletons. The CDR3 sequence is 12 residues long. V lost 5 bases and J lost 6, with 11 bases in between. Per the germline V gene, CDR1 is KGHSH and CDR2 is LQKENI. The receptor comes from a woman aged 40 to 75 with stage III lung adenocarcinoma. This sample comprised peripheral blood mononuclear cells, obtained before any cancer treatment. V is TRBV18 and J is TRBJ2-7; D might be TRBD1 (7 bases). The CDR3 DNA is TGTGCCAGCTCATCCCAGGGGGGCGAGCAGTACTTC. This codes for CASSSQGGEQYF.